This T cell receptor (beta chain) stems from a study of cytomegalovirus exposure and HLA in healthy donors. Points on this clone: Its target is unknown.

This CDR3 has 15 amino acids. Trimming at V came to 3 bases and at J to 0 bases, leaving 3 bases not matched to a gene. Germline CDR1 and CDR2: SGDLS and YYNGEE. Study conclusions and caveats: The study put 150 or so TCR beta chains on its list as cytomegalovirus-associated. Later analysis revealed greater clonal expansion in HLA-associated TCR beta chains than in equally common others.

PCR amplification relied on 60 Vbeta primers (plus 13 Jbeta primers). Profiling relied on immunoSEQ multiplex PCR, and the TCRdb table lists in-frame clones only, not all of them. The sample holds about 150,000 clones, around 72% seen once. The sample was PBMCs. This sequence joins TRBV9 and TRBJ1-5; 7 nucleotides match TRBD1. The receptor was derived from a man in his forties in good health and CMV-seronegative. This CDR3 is CASSGGQYSNQPQHF. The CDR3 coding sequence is TGTGCCAGCAGCGGGGGACAGTATAGCAATCAGCCCCAGCATTTT.